This is a list of T cell receptor beta chains from one sample in a study of shared clonotypes between healthy human individuals. The table came from immunoSEQ multiplex PCR; TCRdb's copy has only in-frame clones and leaves some out. The sample gives more than 2 million clones, roughly 96% of which show up once; roughly 0.13% is in the top ten. The sequenced sample consisted of naive CD4+ T cells sorted from blood. The source of these receptors is a man aged 18-30 years in good health. The CDR3 runs from the conserved cysteine through the conserved F or W. D genes are given only for firm matches. Clone size is stated in some rows and not others, as once, few, many or a class when expanded.

j_call: TRBJ2-2
d_call: -
v_call: TRBV2
clone_size: -
cdr3_nt: TGTGCCAGCACCCCGGGGGCCGGGGAGCTGTTTTTT
cdr3_aa: CASTPGAGELFF

j_call: TRBJ2-1
d_call: -
v_call: TRBV10-3
clone_size: -
cdr3_nt: TGTGCCATCAGTGAGTCGACCCCACAGGAGGAGCAGTTCTTC
cdr3_aa: CAISESTPQEEQFF

j_call: TRBJ2-7
d_call: -
v_call: TRBV5-6
clone_size: -
cdr3_nt: TGTGCCAGCAGCCTTCTATCCGTTTATTTGGACGAGCAGTACTTC
cdr3_aa: CASSLLSVYLDEQYF

j_call: TRBJ1-5
d_call: -
v_call: TRBV2
clone_size: -
cdr3_nt: TGTGCCAGCACTATGGGACCAAACCAGCCCCAGCATTTT
cdr3_aa: CASTMGPNQPQHF

j_call: TRBJ1-6
d_call: -
v_call: TRBV15
clone_size: -
cdr3_nt: TGTGCCACCAGCAGAACATCCCGGGGGAATAATTCACCCCTCCACTTT
cdr3_aa: CATSRTSRGNNSPLHF

j_call: TRBJ2-7
d_call: -
v_call: TRBV27
clone_size: -
cdr3_nt: TGTGCCAGCAGTTTAGGCCCACGAAACCACGGGGGCCACGAGCAGTACTTC
cdr3_aa: CASSLGPRNHGGHEQYF

j_call: TRBJ1-1
d_call: -
v_call: TRBV30
clone_size: -
cdr3_nt: TGTGCCTGGAGTCAGGCGCCGAGGACTGAAGCTTTCTTT
cdr3_aa: CAWSQAPRTEAFF

j_call: TRBJ2-2
d_call: TRBD1
v_call: TRBV30
clone_size: -
cdr3_nt: TGTGCCTGGAGGTACAGGGACAGGGACACCGGGGAGCTGTTTTTT
cdr3_aa: CAWRYRDRDTGELFF

j_call: TRBJ2-3
d_call: TRBD2
v_call: TRBV5-1
clone_size: -
cdr3_nt: TGCGCCAGCAGCTTGGCTAGCGGGGCGGTCACAGATACGCAGTATTTT
cdr3_aa: CASSLASGAVTDTQYF

j_call: TRBJ2-7
d_call: -
v_call: TRBV5-1
clone_size: -
cdr3_nt: TGCGCCAGCAGCCTAGGAGTCGGGCAATACTACGAGCAGTACTTC
cdr3_aa: CASSLGVGQYYEQYF

j_call: TRBJ2-7
d_call: TRBD2
v_call: TRBV7-2
clone_size: -
cdr3_nt: TGTGCCAGCAGCTTAGATATCCCAGCGGGAGCCTACGAGCAGTACTTC
cdr3_aa: CASSLDIPAGAYEQYF

j_call: TRBJ1-4
d_call: -
v_call: TRBV7-9
clone_size: -
cdr3_nt: TGTGCCAGCAGCCCTGGGGACGGATCCTCTAATGAAAAACTGTTTTTT
cdr3_aa: CASSPGDGSSNEKLFF

j_call: TRBJ1-6
d_call: -
v_call: TRBV30
clone_size: -
cdr3_nt: TGTGCCTGGAGTTCAGGAGGGGGGGTTACCTATAATTCACCCCTCCACTTT
cdr3_aa: CAWSSGGGVTYNSPLHF

j_call: TRBJ2-1
d_call: -
v_call: TRBV29-1
clone_size: -
cdr3_nt: TGCAGCGGAGAGGCTTACAATGAGCAGTTCTTC
cdr3_aa: CSGEAYNEQFF

j_call: TRBJ1-5
d_call: TRBD1
v_call: TRBV4-3
clone_size: -
cdr3_nt: TGCGCCAGCAGCCAAGATCTGACAGGGTCTCAGCCCCAGCATTTT
cdr3_aa: CASSQDLTGSQPQHF

j_call: TRBJ1-2
d_call: -
v_call: TRBV4-3
clone_size: -
cdr3_nt: TGCGCCAGCAGCCAAGATCGGCTCAGGGCCCTATCCTATGGCTACACCTTC
cdr3_aa: CASSQDRLRALSYGYTF

j_call: TRBJ1-5
d_call: TRBD1
v_call: TRBV19
clone_size: -
cdr3_nt: TGTGCCAGTAGTATTTGGGGACAGGGAAATCAGCCCCAGCATTTT
cdr3_aa: CASSIWGQGNQPQHF

j_call: TRBJ2-7
d_call: TRBD1
v_call: TRBV18
clone_size: -
cdr3_nt: TGTGCCAGCTCAAGGGGACAGGGGGAGTACGAGCAGTACTTC
cdr3_aa: CASSRGQGEYEQYF

j_call: TRBJ2-3
d_call: -
v_call: TRBV5-1
clone_size: -
cdr3_nt: TGCGCCAGCAGCTTCGGGACCAGCACAGATACGCAGTATTTT
cdr3_aa: CASSFGTSTDTQYF

j_call: TRBJ2-4
d_call: -
v_call: TRBV27
clone_size: -
cdr3_nt: TGTGCCAGCAGTTTAGCAGGGCCCAAAAACATTCAGTACTTC
cdr3_aa: CASSLAGPKNIQYF

j_call: TRBJ2-3
d_call: -
v_call: TRBV18
clone_size: -
cdr3_nt: TGTGCCAGCTCACCAATGGCGGGGTGGGCAGATACGCAGTATTTT
cdr3_aa: CASSPMAGWADTQYF

j_call: TRBJ2-7
d_call: TRBD2
v_call: TRBV27
clone_size: -
cdr3_nt: TGTGCCAGCAGTTCCCGACTAGCGGGAGATATCTACGAGCAGTATTTC
cdr3_aa: CASSSRLAGDIYEQYF

j_call: TRBJ1-1
d_call: -
v_call: TRBV7-9
clone_size: -
cdr3_nt: TGTGCCAGCAAGTCTACCAGGGCCACTGAAGCTTTCTTT
cdr3_aa: CASKSTRATEAFF

j_call: TRBJ1-6
d_call: -
v_call: TRBV30
clone_size: -
cdr3_nt: TGTGCCTGGACCCAAAAGGATTCACCCCTCCACTTT
cdr3_aa: CAWTQKDSPLHF

j_call: TRBJ2-1
d_call: -
v_call: TRBV4-3
clone_size: -
cdr3_nt: TGCGCCAGCAGCCAAGATGGAAGCGGAGTGTACAATGAGCAGTTCTTC
cdr3_aa: CASSQDGSGVYNEQFF

j_call: TRBJ2-3
d_call: -
v_call: TRBV6-5
clone_size: -
cdr3_nt: TGTGCCAGCAGTCCACCTTCAGATACGCAGTATTTT
cdr3_aa: CASSPPSDTQYF

j_call: TRBJ1-2
d_call: TRBD1
v_call: TRBV10-3
clone_size: -
cdr3_nt: TGTGCCATCAGTGAGTCGACAGGGGGCGGTAACTACACCTTC
cdr3_aa: CAISESTGGGNYTF

j_call: TRBJ1-1
d_call: -
v_call: TRBV5-1
clone_size: -
cdr3_nt: TGCGCCAGCAGTTGGGGGACCGACATGAACACTGAAGCTTTCTTT
cdr3_aa: CASSWGTDMNTEAFF

j_call: TRBJ2-2
d_call: -
v_call: TRBV11-3
clone_size: -
cdr3_nt: TGTGCCAGCAGCTTAGGGACACAGAACACCGGGGAGCTGTTTTTT
cdr3_aa: CASSLGTQNTGELFF

j_call: TRBJ1-5
d_call: -
v_call: TRBV2
clone_size: -
cdr3_nt: TGTGCCAGCAGCGGGAGGGGCAGCAATCAGCCCCAGCATTTT
cdr3_aa: CASSGRGSNQPQHF

j_call: TRBJ1-5
d_call: TRBD1
v_call: TRBV28
clone_size: -
cdr3_nt: TGTGCCAGCTCAGCAGGGGGCAGCAATCAGCCCCAGCATTTT
cdr3_aa: CASSAGGSNQPQHF

j_call: TRBJ2-7
d_call: -
v_call: TRBV11-2
clone_size: -
cdr3_nt: TGTGCCAGCAGCTTACTTGGACACTCCTACGAGCAGTACTTC
cdr3_aa: CASSLLGHSYEQYF

j_call: TRBJ2-5
d_call: -
v_call: TRBV20-1
clone_size: once
cdr3_nt: TGCAGTGTGCCGGGCGGTACCCAGTACTTC
cdr3_aa: CSVPGGTQYF

j_call: TRBJ1-4
d_call: -
v_call: TRBV21-1
clone_size: once
cdr3_nt: TGTGCCAGCAGCAAAGCAGGGGGCCGCAATGAAAAACTGTTTTTT
cdr3_aa: CASSKAGGRNEKLFF

j_call: TRBJ2-7
d_call: TRBD2
v_call: TRBV7-9
clone_size: -
cdr3_nt: TGTGCCAGCAACCCTAGCGGGGGCTCCTACGAGCAGTACTTC
cdr3_aa: CASNPSGGSYEQYF

j_call: TRBJ1-5
d_call: TRBD1
v_call: TRBV5-3
clone_size: -
cdr3_nt: TGTGCCAGAATCCCGACAGGGAGCAATCAGCCCCAGCATTTT
cdr3_aa: CARIPTGSNQPQHF

j_call: TRBJ1-5
d_call: -
v_call: TRBV14
clone_size: -
cdr3_nt: TGTGCCAGCAAACTCCCCGATAGCAATCAGCCCCAGCATTTT
cdr3_aa: CASKLPDSNQPQHF

j_call: TRBJ2-3
d_call: -
v_call: TRBV20-1
clone_size: -
cdr3_nt: TGCAGTTGGGTTACAGATACGCAGTATTTT
cdr3_aa: CSWVTDTQYF

j_call: TRBJ2-5
d_call: TRBD1
v_call: TRBV19
clone_size: -
cdr3_nt: TGTGCCAGTAGTACCCGACAGGGACAAGAGACCCAGTACTTC
cdr3_aa: CASSTRQGQETQYF

j_call: TRBJ1-1
d_call: -
v_call: TRBV6-6
clone_size: -
cdr3_nt: TGTGCCAGCAGTTACCCCCGGACGGGTTTGAACACTGAAGCTTTCTTT
cdr3_aa: CASSYPRTGLNTEAFF

j_call: TRBJ2-7
d_call: -
v_call: TRBV27
clone_size: -
cdr3_nt: TGTGCCAGCAGTCAGGGCGACGTTTACGAGCAGTACTTC
cdr3_aa: CASSQGDVYEQYF

j_call: TRBJ1-4
d_call: -
v_call: TRBV10-3
clone_size: -
cdr3_nt: TGTGCCATCAGGGAGGGGGGAGGTAATGAAAAACTGTTTTTT
cdr3_aa: CAIREGGGNEKLFF

j_call: TRBJ2-1
d_call: -
v_call: TRBV5-1
clone_size: -
cdr3_nt: TGCGCCAGCAGCTCCACTGGACCTACGAGGACAATGAATGAGCAGTTCTTC
cdr3_aa: CASSSTGPTRTMNEQFF

j_call: TRBJ1-2
d_call: -
v_call: TRBV30
clone_size: -
cdr3_nt: TGTGCCTGGAGTGTACTGGGGGGCTATGGCTACACCTTC
cdr3_aa: CAWSVLGGYGYTF

j_call: TRBJ1-1
d_call: TRBD1
v_call: TRBV9
clone_size: -
cdr3_nt: TGTGCCAGCAGCCCGTCGACAGGGGGCTTCCGAATGAACACTGAAGCTTTCTTT
cdr3_aa: CASSPSTGGFRMNTEAFF

j_call: TRBJ2-7
d_call: TRBD1
v_call: TRBV6-6
clone_size: -
cdr3_nt: TGTGCCAGCAGTTCCCAGGGGGCAACTTACGAGCAGTACTTC
cdr3_aa: CASSSQGATYEQYF

j_call: TRBJ2-7
d_call: -
v_call: TRBV11-3
clone_size: -
cdr3_nt: TGTGCCAGCAGGGGCGGGGCCTACGAGCAGTACTTC
cdr3_aa: CASRGGAYEQYF

j_call: TRBJ2-7
d_call: TRBD1
v_call: TRBV6-4
clone_size: -
cdr3_nt: TGTGCCAGCACTCGGGACAGGGGGGCTACGCAGTACTTC
cdr3_aa: CASTRDRGATQYF

j_call: TRBJ1-4
d_call: -
v_call: TRBV28
clone_size: -
cdr3_nt: TGTGCCAGCAGCCCCGCCGACTTGGGAGAAAAACTGTTTTTT
cdr3_aa: CASSPADLGEKLFF